This T cell receptor beta chain was sequenced during a study of low-dose radiotherapy and immunotherapy resistance in tumors (dated by TCRdb to 2022 to 2024). Background for the entire study: Patients in Cohort 1 were given 0.5 Gy per fraction every 2 weeks, and the prescribed total PTV dose was 6.5 Gy. Cohort 2 received 1 Gy per fraction every two weeks, with a total of 13 Gy over 26 weeks. Patients were given nivolumab as a 240 mg flat dose every two weeks and ipilimumab at 1 mg/kg every six weeks, with both drugs delivered intravenously. Intravenous cyclophosphamide at 200 mg/m2 was administered every two weeks, one day ahead of each radiation and immunotherapy administration. Starting on cycle 1 day 1, patients took 300 mg of aspirin by mouth once a day for four cycles. The trial did not randomize participants into treatment groups. Eight patients were included in the translational analysis: three from the first dose cohort and the first five from the second dose cohort.

The intended sense of this specimen's time point label: before trial treatment. The donors came from RACIN, which was a single-arm phase I dose-escalation trial that paired nivolumab and ipilimumab with aspirin, low-dose cyclophosphamide and low-dose radiotherapy. Eligible patients had advanced, TIL-negative solid tumors. There are 11 amino acids in the CDR3, from cysteine to phenylalanine inclusive. The DNA shown is the 33-base CDR3, in frame from base 1. V sheds 6 bases and J sheds 5 bases, leaving 8 bases between their ends. The CDR1 and CDR2 encoded by the germline V gene are MGHRA and YSYEKL. There are many counts of this clonotype. Its antigen is still unknown. No base quality values were provided; no much bigger clone lies one nucleotide off. The reads were generated on an Illumina HiSeq 2500. First-strand cDNA was synthesized using Superscript III and a set of TRAV- and TRBV-specific primers, so that both TCRalpha and TCRbeta chains were covered. TCRs were amplified with Phusion for around 18 PCR cycles using a constant-region primer together with the adapter attached to the V primers. The isolated mRNA was amplified using the MessageAmp II aRNA Amplification Kit, with in vitro transcription performed for about 15 hours at 37 degrees C. The Dynabeads mRNA DIRECT Purification Kit was used to isolate mRNA for TCR sequencing. A second 25-cycle Phusion PCR added indexed Illumina adapters, and products were purified with AMPure XP beads. The authors' analysis ran thus. Using custom Perl scripts, TCR sequences that encoded the same protein were pooled, out-of-frame sequences were dropped, and the abundance of each clonotype was calculated. Any TCR sequence supported by only a single read was excluded from analysis. Among the metrics used to describe the repertoires were Shannon entropy, Gini index, clonality, richness, and the frequency of TCRs shared between repertoires. The public reads were reanalyzed by TCRdb: fastp trimming at Q25, MiXCR alignment, in-frame beta chains only. Every distinct CDR3 protein forms one entry, paired with its most common genes and DNA. The V and J calls here are based on TCRdb, not the publication. Recorded for this sample are about 82,000 distinct CDR3 sequences; 18% of them occurred a single time. The ten largest clonotypes hold about 5.9% of the sample.

The chain joins TRBV4-1 to TRBJ2-7; the D gene may be TRBD1 or TRBD2, since each aligns over 5 bases. The TCR comes from a male donor with prostate cancer. Specimen: PBMCs, collected before treatment. The CDR3 protein is CASSRDHEQYF. The nucleotide sequence reads as follows: TGCGCCAGCAGTCGGGACCACGAGCAGTACTTC.